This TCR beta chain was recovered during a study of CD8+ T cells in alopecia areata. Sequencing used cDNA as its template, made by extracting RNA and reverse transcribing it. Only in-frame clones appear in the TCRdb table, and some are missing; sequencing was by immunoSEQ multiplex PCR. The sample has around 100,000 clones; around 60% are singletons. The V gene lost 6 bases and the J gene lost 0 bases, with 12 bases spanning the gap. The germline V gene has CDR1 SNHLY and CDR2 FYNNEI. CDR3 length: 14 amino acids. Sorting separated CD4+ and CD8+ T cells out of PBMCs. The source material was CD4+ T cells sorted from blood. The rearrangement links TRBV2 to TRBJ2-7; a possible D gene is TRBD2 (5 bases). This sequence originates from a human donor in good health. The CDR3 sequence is CASSLPGSSYEQYF. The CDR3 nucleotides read TGTGCCAGCAGCCTACCGGGATCCTCCTACGAGCAGTACTTC.